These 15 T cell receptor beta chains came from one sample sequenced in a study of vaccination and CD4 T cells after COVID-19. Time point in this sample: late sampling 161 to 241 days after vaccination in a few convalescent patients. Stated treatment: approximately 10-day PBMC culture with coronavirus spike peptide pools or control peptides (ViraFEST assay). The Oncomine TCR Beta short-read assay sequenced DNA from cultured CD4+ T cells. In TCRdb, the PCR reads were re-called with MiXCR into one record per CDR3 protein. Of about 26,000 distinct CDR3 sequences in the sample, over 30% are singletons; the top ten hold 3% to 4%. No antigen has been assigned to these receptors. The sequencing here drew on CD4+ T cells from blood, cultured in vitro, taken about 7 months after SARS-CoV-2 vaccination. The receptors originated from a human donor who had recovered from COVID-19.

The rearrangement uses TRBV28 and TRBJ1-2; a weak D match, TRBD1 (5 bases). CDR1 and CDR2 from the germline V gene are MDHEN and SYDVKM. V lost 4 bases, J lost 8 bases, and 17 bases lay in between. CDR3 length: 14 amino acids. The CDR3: CASSSRVGQGGYTF. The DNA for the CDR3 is TGTGCCAGCAGTTCCCGAGTGGGGCAGGGAGGCTACACCTTC.

The CDR3 spells CASSPAMNTEAFF. The DNA of the CDR3 is TGTGCCAGTAGTCCAGCCATGAACACTGAAGCTTTCTTT. V usage is TRBV19 and J usage is TRBJ1-1; D is ambiguous. In germline, CDR1 is LNHDA, CDR2 SQIVND (reference sequence). V shed 5 bases and J shed 0 bases, with 7 bases lying between them. This CDR3 is built from 13 residues. Supplemented by reference TRBV19 and TRBJ1-1, the full variable domain reads DGGITQSPKYLFRKEGQNVTLSCEQNLNHDAMYWYRQDPGQGLRLIYYSQIVNDFQKGDIAEGYSVSREKKESFPLTVTSAQKNPTAFYLCASSPAMNTEAFFGQGTRLTVV.

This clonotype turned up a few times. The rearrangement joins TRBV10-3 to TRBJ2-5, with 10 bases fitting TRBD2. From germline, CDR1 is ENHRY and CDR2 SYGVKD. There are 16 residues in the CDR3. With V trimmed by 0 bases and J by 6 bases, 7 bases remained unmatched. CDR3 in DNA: TGTGCCATCAGTGAGTCGACACTAGCGGGACGGAAGACCCAGTACTTC. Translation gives CAISESTLAGRKTQYF.

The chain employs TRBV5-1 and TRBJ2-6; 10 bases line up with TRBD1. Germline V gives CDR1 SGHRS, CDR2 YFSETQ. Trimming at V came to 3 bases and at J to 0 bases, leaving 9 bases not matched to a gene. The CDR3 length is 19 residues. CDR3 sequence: CASSYQWTGGDSGANVLTF. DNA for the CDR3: TGCGCCAGCAGCTACCAATGGACAGGGGGAGACTCTGGGGCCAACGTCCTGACTTTC.

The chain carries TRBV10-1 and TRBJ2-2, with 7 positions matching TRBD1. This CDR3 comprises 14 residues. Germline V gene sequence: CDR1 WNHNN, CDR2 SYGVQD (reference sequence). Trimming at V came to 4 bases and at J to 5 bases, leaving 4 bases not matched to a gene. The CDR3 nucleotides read TGCGCCAGCAGTGGACAGGGTCGGACCGGGGAGCTGTTTTTT. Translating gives CASSGQGRTGELFF.

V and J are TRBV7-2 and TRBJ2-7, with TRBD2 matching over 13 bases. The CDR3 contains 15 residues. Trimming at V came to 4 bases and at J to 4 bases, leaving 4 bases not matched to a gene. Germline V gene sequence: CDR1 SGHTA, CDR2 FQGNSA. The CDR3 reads CASSWGTSGIYEQYF. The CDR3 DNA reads TGTGCCAGCAGCTGGGGGACTAGCGGGATATACGAGCAGTACTTC. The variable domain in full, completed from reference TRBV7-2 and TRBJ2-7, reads GAGVSQSPSNKVTEKGKDVELRCDPISGHTALYWYRQSLGQGLEFLIYFQGNSAPDKSGLPSDRFSAERTGGSVSTLTIQRTQQEDSAVYLCASSWGTSGIYEQYFGPGTRLTVT.

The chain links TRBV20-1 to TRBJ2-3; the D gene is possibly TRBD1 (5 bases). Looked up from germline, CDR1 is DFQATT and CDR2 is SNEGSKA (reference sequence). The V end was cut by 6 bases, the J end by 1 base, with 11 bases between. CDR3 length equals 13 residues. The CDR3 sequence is CSAGAARTDTQYF. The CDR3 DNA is TGCAGTGCAGGGGCAGCGCGCACAGATACGCAGTATTTT.

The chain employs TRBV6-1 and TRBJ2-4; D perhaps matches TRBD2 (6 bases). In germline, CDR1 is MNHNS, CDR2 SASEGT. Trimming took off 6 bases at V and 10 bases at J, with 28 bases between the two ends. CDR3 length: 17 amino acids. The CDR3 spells CASSPTPRFSGQGIQYF. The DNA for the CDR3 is TGTGCCAGCAGCCCCACCCCAAGGTTTAGCGGACAAGGTATTCAGTACTTC.

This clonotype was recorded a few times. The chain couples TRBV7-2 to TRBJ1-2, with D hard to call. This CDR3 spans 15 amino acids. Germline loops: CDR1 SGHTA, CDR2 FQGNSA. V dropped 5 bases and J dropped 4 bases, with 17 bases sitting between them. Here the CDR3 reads CASSLSSITSYGYTF. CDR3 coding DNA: TGTGCCAGCAGCCTAAGCAGTATTACCTCCTATGGCTACACCTTC.

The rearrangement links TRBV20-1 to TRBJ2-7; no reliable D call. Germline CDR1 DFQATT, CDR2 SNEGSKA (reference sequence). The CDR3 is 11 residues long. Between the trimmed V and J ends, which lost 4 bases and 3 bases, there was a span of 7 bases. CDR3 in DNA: TGCAGTGCTAAAATAGTCTACGAGCAGTACTTC. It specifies CSAKIVYEQYF.

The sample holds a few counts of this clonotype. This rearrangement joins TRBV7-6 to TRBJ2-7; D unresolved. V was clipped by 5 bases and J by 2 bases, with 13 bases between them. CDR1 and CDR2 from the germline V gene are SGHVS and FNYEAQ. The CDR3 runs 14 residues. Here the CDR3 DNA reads TGTGCCAGCAGCCGGATCGCGGAGACCTACGAGCAGTACTTC. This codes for CASSRIAETYEQYF.

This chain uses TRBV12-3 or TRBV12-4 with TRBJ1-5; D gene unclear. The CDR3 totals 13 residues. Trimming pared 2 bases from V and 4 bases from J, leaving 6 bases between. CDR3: CASSLRQNQPQHF. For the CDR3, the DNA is TGTGCCAGCAGTTTAAGGCAGAATCAGCCCCAGCATTTT.

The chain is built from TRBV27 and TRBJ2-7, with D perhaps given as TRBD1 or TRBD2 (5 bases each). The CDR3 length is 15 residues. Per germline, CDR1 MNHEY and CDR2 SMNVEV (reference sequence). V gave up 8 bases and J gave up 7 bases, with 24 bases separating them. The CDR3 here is CASGAGTRMASEQYF. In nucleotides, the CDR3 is TGTGCCAGCGGGGCTGGGACCAGAATGGCGTCTGAGCAGTACTTC.

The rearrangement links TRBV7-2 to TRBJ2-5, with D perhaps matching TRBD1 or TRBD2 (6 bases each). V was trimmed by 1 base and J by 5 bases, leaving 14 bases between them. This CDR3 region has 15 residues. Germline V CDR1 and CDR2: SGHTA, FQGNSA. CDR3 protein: CASSLGNLGGETQYF. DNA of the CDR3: TGTGCCAGCAGCTTAGGCAATTTAGGGGGGGAGACCCAGTACTTC.

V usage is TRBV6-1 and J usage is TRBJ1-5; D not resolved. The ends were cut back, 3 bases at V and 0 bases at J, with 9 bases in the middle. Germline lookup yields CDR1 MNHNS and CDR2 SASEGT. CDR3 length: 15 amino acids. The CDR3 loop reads CASSESGYSNQPQHF. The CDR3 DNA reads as TGTGCCAGCAGTGAGAGCGGATATAGCAATCAGCCCCAGCATTTT.